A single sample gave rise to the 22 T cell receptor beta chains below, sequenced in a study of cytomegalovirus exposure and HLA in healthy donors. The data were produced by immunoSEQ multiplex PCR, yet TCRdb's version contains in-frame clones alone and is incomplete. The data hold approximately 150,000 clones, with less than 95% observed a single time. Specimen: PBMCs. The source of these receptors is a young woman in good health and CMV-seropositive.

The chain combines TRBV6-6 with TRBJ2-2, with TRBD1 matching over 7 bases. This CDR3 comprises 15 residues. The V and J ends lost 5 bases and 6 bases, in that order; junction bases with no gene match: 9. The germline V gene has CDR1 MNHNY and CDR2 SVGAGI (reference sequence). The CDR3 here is CASSPLRDSPGELFF. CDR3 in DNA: TGTGCCAGCAGTCCCCTCCGGGACAGCCCCGGGGAGCTGTTTTTT.

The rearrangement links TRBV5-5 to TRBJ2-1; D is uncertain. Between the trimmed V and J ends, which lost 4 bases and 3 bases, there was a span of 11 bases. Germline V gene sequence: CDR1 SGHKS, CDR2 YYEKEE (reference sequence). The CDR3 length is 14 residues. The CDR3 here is CASSPNPSYNEQFF. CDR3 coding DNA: TGTGCCAGCAGCCCAAATCCCAGCTACAATGAGCAGTTCTTC.

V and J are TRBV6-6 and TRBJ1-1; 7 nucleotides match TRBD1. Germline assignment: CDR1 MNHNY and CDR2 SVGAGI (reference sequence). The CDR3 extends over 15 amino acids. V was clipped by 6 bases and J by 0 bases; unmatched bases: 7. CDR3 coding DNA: TGTGCCAGCAGATCAGGGACAGTTATGAACACTGAAGCTTTCTTT. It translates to CASRSGTVMNTEAFF.

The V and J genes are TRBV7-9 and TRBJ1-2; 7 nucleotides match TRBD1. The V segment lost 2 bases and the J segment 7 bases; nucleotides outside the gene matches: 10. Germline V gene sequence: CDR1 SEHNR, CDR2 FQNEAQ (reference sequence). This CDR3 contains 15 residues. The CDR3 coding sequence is TGTGCCAGCAGCTTATGCCGGGACAGATGCTGTGGCTACACCTTC. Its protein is CASSLCRDRCCGYTF.

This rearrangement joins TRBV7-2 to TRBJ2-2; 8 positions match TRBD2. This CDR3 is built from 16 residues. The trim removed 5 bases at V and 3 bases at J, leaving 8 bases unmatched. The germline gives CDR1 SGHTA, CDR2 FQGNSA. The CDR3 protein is CASSRAAGLDTGELFF. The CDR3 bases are TGTGCCAGCAGCCGAGCGGCGGGACTAGACACCGGGGAGCTGTTTTTT.

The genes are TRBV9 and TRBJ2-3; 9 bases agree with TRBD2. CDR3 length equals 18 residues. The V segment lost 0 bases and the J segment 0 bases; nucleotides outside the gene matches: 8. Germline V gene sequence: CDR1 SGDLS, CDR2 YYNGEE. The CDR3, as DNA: TGTGCCAGCAGCGTAGTTCCTAGCGGGACCCCTAGCACAGATACGCAGTATTTT. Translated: CASSVVPSGTPSTDTQYF.

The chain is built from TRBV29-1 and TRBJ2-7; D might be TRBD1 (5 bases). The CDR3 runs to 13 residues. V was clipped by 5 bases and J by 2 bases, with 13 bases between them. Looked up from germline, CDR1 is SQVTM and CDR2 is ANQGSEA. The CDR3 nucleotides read TGCAGCGTTAATAAGGGGTACCCCTACGAGCAGTACTTC. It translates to CSVNKGYPYEQYF.

CDR3 loop: CASSLKGQASYEQYF. CDR3 nucleotides: TGTGCCAGCAGCCTAAAGGGACAGGCGTCCTACGAGCAGTACTTC. The chain employs TRBV5-4 and TRBJ2-7; 8 nucleotides match TRBD1. From germline, CDR1 is SGHNT and CDR2 YYREEE (reference sequence). J lost 1 base, V lost 4 bases, and 7 bases had no gene match. This CDR3 spans 15 amino acids.

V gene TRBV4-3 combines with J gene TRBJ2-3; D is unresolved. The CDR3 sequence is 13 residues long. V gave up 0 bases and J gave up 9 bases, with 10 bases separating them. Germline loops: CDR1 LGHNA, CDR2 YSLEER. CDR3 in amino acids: CASSQDSRETQYF. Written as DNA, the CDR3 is TGCGCCAGCAGCCAAGATTCTCGTGAGACGCAGTATTTT.

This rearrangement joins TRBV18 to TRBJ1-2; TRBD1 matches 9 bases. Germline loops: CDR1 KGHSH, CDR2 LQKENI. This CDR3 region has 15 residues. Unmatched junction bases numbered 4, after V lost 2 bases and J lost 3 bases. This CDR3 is CASSPTGGFHYGYTF. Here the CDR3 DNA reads TGTGCCAGCTCACCAACAGGGGGCTTTCACTATGGCTACACCTTC.

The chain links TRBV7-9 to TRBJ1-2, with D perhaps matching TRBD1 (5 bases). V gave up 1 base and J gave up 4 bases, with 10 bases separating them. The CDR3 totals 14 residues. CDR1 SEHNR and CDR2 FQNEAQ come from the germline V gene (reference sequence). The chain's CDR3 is CASSLDQGSYGYTF. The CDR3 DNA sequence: TGTGCCAGCAGCTTAGATCAGGGAAGCTATGGCTACACCTTC.

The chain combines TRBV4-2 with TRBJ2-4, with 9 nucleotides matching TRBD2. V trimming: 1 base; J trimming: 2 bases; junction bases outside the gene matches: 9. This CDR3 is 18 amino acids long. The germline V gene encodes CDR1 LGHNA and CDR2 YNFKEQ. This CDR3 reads CASSQAHSGRYPKNIQYF. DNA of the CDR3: TGTGCCAGCAGCCAAGCCCATAGCGGGAGATATCCCAAAAACATTCAGTACTTC.

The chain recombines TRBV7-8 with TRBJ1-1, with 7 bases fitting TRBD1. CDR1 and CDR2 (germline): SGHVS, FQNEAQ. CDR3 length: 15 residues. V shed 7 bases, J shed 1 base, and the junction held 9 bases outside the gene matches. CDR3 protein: CASTRGQPENTEAFF. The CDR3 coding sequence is TGTGCCAGCACTAGGGGACAGCCGGAGAACACTGAAGCTTTCTTT.

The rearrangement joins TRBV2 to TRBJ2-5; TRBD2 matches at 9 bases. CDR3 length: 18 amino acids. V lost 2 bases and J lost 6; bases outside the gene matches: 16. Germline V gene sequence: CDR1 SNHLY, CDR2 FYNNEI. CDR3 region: CASSEWGTRGGAQQTQYF. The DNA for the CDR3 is TGTGCCAGCAGTGAATGGGGGACTCGCGGGGGGGCCCAGCAGACCCAGTACTTC.

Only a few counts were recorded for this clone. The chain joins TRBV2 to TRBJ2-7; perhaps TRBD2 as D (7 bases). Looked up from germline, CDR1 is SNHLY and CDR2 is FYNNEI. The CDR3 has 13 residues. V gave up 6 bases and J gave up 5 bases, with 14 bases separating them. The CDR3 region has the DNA TGTGCCAGCAGCCTAAGGGGGAGGGACGAGCAGTACTTC. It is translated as CASSLRGRDEQYF.

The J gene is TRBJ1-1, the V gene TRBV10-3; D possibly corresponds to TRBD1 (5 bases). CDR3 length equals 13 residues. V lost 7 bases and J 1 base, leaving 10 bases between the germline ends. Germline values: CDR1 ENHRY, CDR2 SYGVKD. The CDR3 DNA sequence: TGTGCCATCATTGGTCAGGGGAACACTGAAGCTTTCTTT. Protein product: CAIIGQGNTEAFF.

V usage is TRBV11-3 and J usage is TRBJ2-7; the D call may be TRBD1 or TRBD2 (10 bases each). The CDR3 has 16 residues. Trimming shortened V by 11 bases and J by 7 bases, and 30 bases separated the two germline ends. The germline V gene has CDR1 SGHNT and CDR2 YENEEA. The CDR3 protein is CALGTGVTSGVLEQYF. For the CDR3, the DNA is TGTGCCCTCGGGACAGGGGTTACTAGCGGGGTCCTAGAGCAGTACTTC.

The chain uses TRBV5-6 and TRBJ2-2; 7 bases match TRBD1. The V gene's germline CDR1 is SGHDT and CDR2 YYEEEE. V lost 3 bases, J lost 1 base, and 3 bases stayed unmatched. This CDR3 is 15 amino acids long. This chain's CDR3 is CASSSRTGNTGELFF. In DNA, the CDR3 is TGTGCCAGCAGCTCGAGGACAGGGAACACCGGGGAGCTGTTTTTT.

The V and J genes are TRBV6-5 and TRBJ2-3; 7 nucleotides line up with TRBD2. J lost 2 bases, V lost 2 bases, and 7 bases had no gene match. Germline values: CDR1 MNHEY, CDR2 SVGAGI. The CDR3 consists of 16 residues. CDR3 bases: TGTGCCAGCAGTTACCTATGGGGAGGGTCCACAGATACGCAGTATTTT. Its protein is CASSYLWGGSTDTQYF.

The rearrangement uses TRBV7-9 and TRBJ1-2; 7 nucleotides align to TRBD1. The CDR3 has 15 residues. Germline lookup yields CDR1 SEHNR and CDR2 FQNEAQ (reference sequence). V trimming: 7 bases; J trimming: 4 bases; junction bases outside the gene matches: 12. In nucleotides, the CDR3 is TGTGCCAGCAACATCGGACAGGCGCTCTCCTATGGCTACACCTTC. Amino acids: CASNIGQALSYGYTF.

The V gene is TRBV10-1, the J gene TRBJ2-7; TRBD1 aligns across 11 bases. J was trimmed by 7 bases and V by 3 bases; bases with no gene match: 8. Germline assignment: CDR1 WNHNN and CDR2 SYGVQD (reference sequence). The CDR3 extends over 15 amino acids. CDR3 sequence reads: CASSDSGTGGREQYF. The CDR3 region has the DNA TGCGCCAGCAGTGACTCGGGGACAGGGGGACGGGAGCAGTACTTC.

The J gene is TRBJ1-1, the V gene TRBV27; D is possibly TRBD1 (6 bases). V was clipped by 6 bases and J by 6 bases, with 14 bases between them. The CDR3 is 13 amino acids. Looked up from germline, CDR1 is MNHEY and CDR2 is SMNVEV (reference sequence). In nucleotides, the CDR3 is TGTGCCAGCAGAACAAACAGGGTTTCTGAAGCTTTCTTT. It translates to CASRTNRVSEAFF.